The rows below give T cell receptor beta chains drawn from one sample of a study of beta chain features in type 1 diabetes. The protocol was immunoSEQ multiplex PCR, while the TCRdb copy is restricted to in-frame clones and leaves out a portion. The sample holds 680,000 or so clones, over 10% seen once. The sample comprised naive CD4+ T cells from blood. The receptors stem from a man between 18 and 35 years old with type 1 diabetes. The CDR3 runs from the conserved cysteine through the conserved F or W. D genes are given only for firm matches. A row's size may be missing; if present it is once, few, many or a size class.

d_call: .; v_call: TRBV2; clone_size: .; j_call: TRBJ2-5; cdr3_aa: CASGNPASLETQYF; cdr3_nt: TGTGCCAGCGGGAACCCGGCATCCCTCGAGACCCAGTACTTC
d_call: .; v_call: TRBV12-5; clone_size: few; j_call: TRBJ2-1; cdr3_aa: CASGLSSYNEQFF; cdr3_nt: TGTGCTAGTGGTTTGAGCTCCTACAATGAGCAGTTCTTC
d_call: .; v_call: TRBV19; clone_size: few; j_call: TRBJ2-1; cdr3_aa: CASSVGVSNEQFF; cdr3_nt: TGTGCCAGTAGTGTCGGGGTAAGCAATGAGCAGTTCTTC
d_call: .; v_call: TRBV7-9; clone_size: few; j_call: TRBJ1-2; cdr3_aa: CASSPIGLWAF; cdr3_nt: TGTGCCAGCAGCCCGATCGGGTTATGGGCTTTC
d_call: .; v_call: TRBV9; clone_size: few; j_call: TRBJ2-3; cdr3_aa: CASSLNTDTQYF; cdr3_nt: TGTGCCAGCAGCCTGAACACAGATACGCAGTATTTT
d_call: .; v_call: TRBV7-8; clone_size: .; j_call: TRBJ1-6; cdr3_aa: CASSLGFGNSPLHF; cdr3_nt: TGTGCCAGCAGCTTAGGGTTCGGAAATTCACCCCTCCACTTT
d_call: TRBD1; v_call: TRBV4-2; clone_size: .; j_call: TRBJ2-5; cdr3_aa: CASSRDYGTEETQYF; cdr3_nt: TGTGCCAGCAGCCGGGATTACGGGACAGAAGAGACCCAGTACTTC
d_call: .; v_call: TRBV27; clone_size: .; j_call: TRBJ1-4; cdr3_aa: CASSSPRGEKLFF; cdr3_nt: TGTGCCAGCAGTTCCCCCCGGGGGGAAAAACTGTTTTTT
d_call: .; v_call: TRBV25-1; clone_size: few; j_call: TRBJ2-1; cdr3_aa: CASSAYNEQFF; cdr3_nt: TGTGCCAGCAGCGCATACAATGAGCAGTTCTTC
d_call: TRBD1; v_call: TRBV18; clone_size: .; j_call: TRBJ2-5; cdr3_aa: CASSPPDRVLETQYF; cdr3_nt: TGTGCCAGCTCACCACCGGACAGGGTCTTAGAGACCCAGTACTTC
d_call: .; v_call: TRBV5-1; clone_size: few; j_call: TRBJ1-2; cdr3_aa: CASSPDPSGRFNYGYTF; cdr3_nt: TGCGCCAGCAGCCCGGATCCATCAGGACGCTTTAACTATGGCTACACCTTC
d_call: TRBD1; v_call: TRBV6-1; clone_size: .; j_call: TRBJ1-2; cdr3_aa: CASGQALNGYTF; cdr3_nt: TGTGCCAGCGGACAGGCCCTCAATGGCTACACCTTC
d_call: TRBD1; v_call: TRBV5-8; clone_size: few; j_call: TRBJ2-3; cdr3_aa: CASSLGFGQGVVTQYF; cdr3_nt: TGTGCCAGCAGCCTTGGCTTCGGACAGGGGGTGGTTACGCAGTATTTT
d_call: .; v_call: TRBV6-6; clone_size: few; j_call: TRBJ1-5; cdr3_aa: CATGVVSNQPQHF; cdr3_nt: TGTGCTACTGGGGTAGTCAGCAATCAGCCCCAGCATTTT
d_call: TRBD1; v_call: TRBV15; clone_size: few; j_call: TRBJ1-5; cdr3_aa: CATSTDRGLRDQPQHF; cdr3_nt: TGTGCCACCAGCACAGACAGGGGGCTACGGGATCAGCCCCAGCATTTT
d_call: .; v_call: TRBV29-1; clone_size: .; j_call: TRBJ1-2; cdr3_aa: CSVEDPGFYGYTF; cdr3_nt: TGCAGCGTTGAAGATCCTGGGTTCTATGGCTACACCTTC
d_call: .; v_call: TRBV14; clone_size: .; j_call: TRBJ1-1; cdr3_aa: CASSPLTGLDTEAFF; cdr3_nt: TGTGCCAGCAGCCCCTTAACAGGGTTGGACACTGAAGCTTTCTTT
d_call: TRBD1; v_call: TRBV29-1; clone_size: few; j_call: TRBJ2-2; cdr3_aa: CSVAGTGGTGELFF; cdr3_nt: TGCAGCGTTGCTGGGACAGGGGGCACCGGGGAGCTGTTTTTT
d_call: .; v_call: TRBV25-1; clone_size: few; j_call: TRBJ1-1; cdr3_aa: CASSDAPSGRGNTEAFF; cdr3_nt: TGTGCCAGCAGTGACGCCCCTTCAGGGCGGGGGAACACTGAAGCTTTCTTT
d_call: .; v_call: TRBV7-2; clone_size: few; j_call: TRBJ1-5; cdr3_aa: CASSLMGQPQHF; cdr3_nt: TGTGCCAGCAGCTTAATGGGTCAGCCCCAGCATTTT
d_call: .; v_call: TRBV19; clone_size: .; j_call: TRBJ1-2; cdr3_aa: CASREQGIYGYTF; cdr3_nt: TGTGCCAGTAGGGAACAGGGAATCTATGGCTACACCTTC
d_call: .; v_call: TRBV2; clone_size: .; j_call: TRBJ2-3; cdr3_aa: CASSEGQPADTQYF; cdr3_nt: TGTGCCAGCAGTGAAGGCCAGCCGGCAGATACGCAGTATTTT